This T cell receptor (beta chain) was documented in a study of shared clonotypes between healthy human individuals. Overall study: Participating donors consisted of two women and three men aged 18 to 49.

On this clone: Its antigen remains unidentified. This sample also contains other DNA sequences that code for the same CDR3.

Generated by immunoSEQ multiplex PCR, the TCRdb table keeps only in-frame clones and is missing some. The sample yields almost 750,000 clones, roughly 72% seen once. Regarding the study as a whole: Clonotypes that were shared across four donors made up about 5.1% of naive CD4 clonotypes. Naive subsets tended to show greater estimated richness than memory subsets.

This CDR3 region has 12 residues. Trimming took 3 bases from V and 4 from J, leaving 4 bases between them. In germline, CDR1 is MDHEN, CDR2 SYDVKM. Input material: memory CD4+ T cells sorted from blood. Sample subset: CD45RA-negative fraction. The V gene is TRBV28, the J gene TRBJ1-5; D unresolved. The clonotype originates from a woman in her 30s in good health. The CDR3 sequence: CASSFSNQPQHF. DNA for the CDR3: TGTGCCAGCAGTTTTAGTAATCAGCCCCAGCATTTT.